The clone carrying this T cell receptor beta chain was counted once. No antigen is known for it. CDR3 length: 15 amino acids. V was pared by 2 bases and J by 5 bases, with 6 bases of the junction left unmatched. CDR1 SGHVS and CDR2 FNYEAQ come from the germline V gene. These data are taken from a study of shared clonotypes between healthy human individuals. Subsets obtained from CD4+ cells comprised CD45RA+ naive and CD45RA-negative memory cells. Whole-study findings and limits: Estimated richness was generally greater in naive than memory subsets.

Replicate sorted-subset PCRs were loaded with around 220 ng DNA, 31,000 or so T cell genomes. Original data processing: ImmunoSEQ junction-only sequences lacked quality scores, so their filtering differed. Clones were read by immunoSEQ multiplex PCR, and TCRdb kept only the in-frame ones, dropping some. That table supplies the V and J calls and clone size; D and trimming were determined from the DNA. The table records about 1 million clones, 60% to 80% of them present only once. Sequencing input: memory CD4+ T cells sorted from blood. Subset specified: CD45RA-negative fraction. The rearrangement links TRBV7-6 to TRBJ2-3, with 8 bases identical to TRBD2. The receptor was isolated from a man between 18 and 35 years old in good health. CDR3 protein: CASSLSERGIDTQYF. In DNA form, the CDR3 reads TGTGCCAGCAGCTTATCGGAGCGGGGGATAGATACGCAGTATTTT.